This is a list of T cell receptor beta chains from one sample in a study of blood T cell repertoires in COVID-19. Sequenced by immunoSEQ multiplex PCR; TCRdb stores in-frame clones only, minus some. In the table there are around 77,000 clones, approximately 89% of which are singletons. The sequenced sample consisted of peripheral blood. These receptors were collected from a man older than 75 with acute or convalescent COVID-19. CDR3s include the opening cysteine and the closing phenylalanine or tryptophan. Fields, in order: clone size, D gene, J gene, V gene, CDR3 length, CDR3 DNA, CDR3 protein. A D gene is named only where the DNA matches it firmly. Clone sizes are given selectively: once, few, many, or a class where the clone is expanded.

abundance: NA
d_gene: TRBD1
j_gene: TRBJ1-5
v_gene: TRBV19
len: 16
CDR3nt: TGTGCCAGTAGTACGCCCTCCGGGACAGGGAATCAGCCCCAGCATTTT
CDR3aa: CASSTPSGTGNQPQHF

abundance: NA
d_gene: TRBD1
j_gene: TRBJ2-3
v_gene: TRBV10-2
len: 14
CDR3nt: TGCGCCACAAGGAGGGGGACAGGGGTCGATACGCAGTATTTT
CDR3aa: CATRRGTGVDTQYF

abundance: NA
d_gene: NA
j_gene: TRBJ1-5
v_gene: TRBV5-1
len: 12
CDR3nt: TGCGCCAGCAGCTTCCTCGGTCAGCCCCAGCATTTT
CDR3aa: CASSFLGQPQHF

abundance: NA
d_gene: TRBD1
j_gene: TRBJ2-3
v_gene: TRBV28
len: 15
CDR3nt: TGTGCCAGCAGTCAGGGACAGGTGAACACAGATACGCAGTATTTT
CDR3aa: CASSQGQVNTDTQYF

abundance: NA
d_gene: TRBD1
j_gene: TRBJ2-7
v_gene: TRBV7-9
len: 15
CDR3nt: TGTGCCAGCAGCCAGGGGACAGGACAGGGCTACGAGCAGTACTTC
CDR3aa: CASSQGTGQGYEQYF

abundance: NA
d_gene: TRBD1
j_gene: TRBJ1-2
v_gene: TRBV5-1
len: 15
CDR3nt: TGCGCCAGCAGCCAGGAGCGCGGGACAGGGAATGGCTACACCTTC
CDR3aa: CASSQERGTGNGYTF

abundance: NA
d_gene: TRBD1
j_gene: TRBJ1-2
v_gene: TRBV7-2
len: 14
CDR3nt: TGTGCCAGCAGCCCAGAACAGGGGGCGGTTGGCTACACCTTC
CDR3aa: CASSPEQGAVGYTF

abundance: NA
d_gene: TRBD1
j_gene: TRBJ2-5
v_gene: TRBV15
len: 21
CDR3nt: TGTGCCACCAGCAGACTCCGGTATTGGGACAGGGGCTTAGGGTACCAAGAGACCCAGTACTTC
CDR3aa: CATSRLRYWDRGLGYQETQYF

abundance: once
d_gene: TRBD2
j_gene: TRBJ2-1
v_gene: TRBV3-1/TRBV3-2
len: 15
CDR3nt: TGTGCCAGCATTTCTACTAGCGGTAGCTACAATGAGCAGTTCTTC
CDR3aa: CASISTSGSYNEQFF

abundance: NA
d_gene: TRBD2
j_gene: TRBJ2-5
v_gene: TRBV2
len: 16
CDR3nt: TGTGCCAGCACCCAAGGGGCAGCGGGAGGGCAAGAGACCCAGTACTTC
CDR3aa: CASTQGAAGGQETQYF

abundance: NA
d_gene: TRBD2
j_gene: TRBJ2-5
v_gene: TRBV7-6
len: 19
CDR3nt: TGTGCCAGCAGCTTATCGGTTGGCGGGGGGCCTCCCGGCAAAGAGACCCAGTACTTC
CDR3aa: CASSLSVGGGPPGKETQYF

abundance: few
d_gene: TRBD2
j_gene: TRBJ2-5
v_gene: TRBV9
len: 14
CDR3nt: TGTGCCAGCAGCGTAGCGGGGGGGCCCGAGACCCAGTACTTC
CDR3aa: CASSVAGGPETQYF

abundance: NA
d_gene: NA
j_gene: TRBJ1-1
v_gene: TRBV4-2
len: 14
CDR3nt: TGTGCCAGCAGCCAAGAGGTGACAGGTCGAACGGCTTTCTTT
CDR3aa: CASSQEVTGRTAFF

abundance: NA
d_gene: NA
j_gene: TRBJ1-6
v_gene: TRBV7-9
len: 17
CDR3nt: TGTGCCAGCAGCTTGGGGACCGGGAGCTCCTATAATTCACCCCTCCACTTT
CDR3aa: CASSLGTGSSYNSPLHF

abundance: NA
d_gene: TRBD1
j_gene: TRBJ1-1
v_gene: TRBV11-3
len: 13
CDR3nt: TGTGCCAGCAGTTTGGACAGGGGCACTGAAGCTTTCTTT
CDR3aa: CASSLDRGTEAFF

abundance: NA
d_gene: NA
j_gene: TRBJ1-6
v_gene: TRBV18
len: 16
CDR3nt: TGTGCCAGCTCACCCTCCCGCGCAGCGCCCAATTCACCCCTCCACTTT
CDR3aa: CASSPSRAAPNSPLHF

abundance: few
d_gene: NA
j_gene: TRBJ1-2
v_gene: TRBV6-6
len: 13
CDR3nt: TGTGCCAGCAGTACCCCAGGGATCTATGGCTACACCTTC
CDR3aa: CASSTPGIYGYTF

abundance: NA
d_gene: TRBD1
j_gene: TRBJ2-2
v_gene: TRBV28
len: 15
CDR3nt: TGTGCCAGCATCTCCCCGACAGGGCTCCCCGGGGAGCTGTTTTTT
CDR3aa: CASISPTGLPGELFF

abundance: once
d_gene: NA
j_gene: TRBJ1-3
v_gene: TRBV18
len: 15
CDR3nt: TGTGCCAGCTCACCACCGCAGGGAATTGGAAACACCATATATTTT
CDR3aa: CASSPPQGIGNTIYF